The subject of this entry is one T cell receptor (beta chain). Germline-derived CDR1 and CDR2 are SGHTA and FQGNSA. V shed 3 bases and J shed 4 bases, with 6 bases lying between them. The CDR3 consists of 12 residues. TCRdb keeps only in-frame clones here, not all; method: immunoSEQ multiplex PCR. Among around 130,000 clones listed, 88% were seen once. This record belongs to a study of T cell responses to AZD1222 COVID-19 vaccine. Researchers grouped second doses given at about 4 or about 12 weeks into one pool. This chain joins TRBV7-2 and TRBJ1-2; D unclear. Sequencing used peripheral blood, obtained 28 days after the second AZD1222 dose. This sequence was found in an adult who received the AZD1222 COVID-19 vaccine. This chain's CDR3 is CASSFPGYGYTF. CDR3 bases: TGTGCCAGCAGCTTTCCAGGCTATGGCTACACCTTC.